The 2 T cell receptor beta chains reported below all come from one sample, sequenced in a study of regulatory T cells in long-lasting Graves disease. Time point: persistent/refractory GD, antithyroid drugs over 5 years with positive TRAb. Making the TCR library involved RNA that had been extracted from PBMCs. Arm-PCR of CDR3 regions and iRepertoire HTBI primers were used to build TCR beta libraries. MiXCR, run by TCRdb on the multiplex PCR reads, gives a single entry per CDR3 protein. The sample yields about 420,000 distinct CDR3 sequences, 23% seen once. The material sequenced was peripheral blood mononuclear cells (PBMCs), taken when the disease was refractory, from a patient treated with antithyroid drugs. The origin of the receptors is a female donor with Graves disease.

This clonotype was seen more than once but under ten times. This sequence joins TRBV28 and TRBJ1-2; D unclear. Germline values: CDR1 MDHEN, CDR2 SYDVKM. Trimming removed 3 bases from V and 4 bases from J, with 6 bases in between. The CDR3 runs 12 residues. CDR3 loop: CASSLTPYGYTF. The CDR3 region has the DNA TGTGCCAGCAGTTTGACTCCCTATGGCTACACCTTC.

This clonotype was seen many times. The chain links TRBV6-5 to TRBJ1-5; D is unresolved. The CDR3 is 14 amino acids. V lost 0 bases and J lost 0, with 3 bases in between. CDR1 MNHEY and CDR2 SVGAGI come from the germline V gene. CDR3 amino acids: CASSYSASNQPQHF. In DNA, the CDR3 is TGTGCCAGCAGTTACTCGGCTAGCAATCAGCCCCAGCATTTT.